The sequence of this TCR beta chain was determined in a study of T cell repertoires in ileal Crohn's disease. The V end lost 1 base, the J end lost 3 bases, and 7 bases lay between the germline ends. CDR1 and CDR2 (germline): MNHEY, SMNVEV (reference sequence). This CDR3 is built from 13 residues. Repertoires were generated with immunoSEQ multiplex PCR, while TCRdb's copy carries only in-frame clones and drops some. This repertoire shows approximately 3,600 clones, less than 75% found once; its top ten account for 9% to 15%. Sample: ileal tissue. The chain joins TRBV27 to TRBJ2-7, with D possibly matching TRBD1 (5 bases). This TCR was sampled from an adult with Crohn's disease. CDR3 coding DNA: TGTGCCAGCAGTTTATTGCAGGGCTACGAGCAGTACGTC. The encoded protein is CASSLLQGYEQYV.